A selection of T cell receptor beta chains follows, all from one sample in a study of monozygotic twins with inflammatory bowel disease. TCRdb re-called the 5' RACE reads; one entry per CDR3 protein, DNA not given. Listed are about 380,000 distinct CDR3 sequences; just over 2.5% falls within the top ten. The sequencing input was blood. All receptors come from a human donor with ulcerative colitis or Crohn's disease, or a healthy co-twin of an affected twin (not recorded which). CDR3s include the opening cysteine and the closing phenylalanine or tryptophan.

>13|TRBJ1-1|TRBV3-1
CASSRRDPTEAFF
>13|TRBJ2-7|TRBV7-2
CASSLGYERGQYF
>14|TRBJ2-7|TRBV5-1
CASSPLTQGYEQYF
>17|TRBJ2-7|TRBV3-1
CASSPMSWRGSSYEQYF
>13|TRBJ2-7|TRBV30
CAWSFIPSREQYF
>14|TRBJ1-2|TRBV5-1
CASSPDRELSGYTF
>14|TRBJ1-5|TRBV5-1
CASSPGGSDQPQHF
>15|TRBJ2-3|TRBV7-3
CASSDGQYSTDTQYF
>14|TRBJ2-4|TRBV6-2/TRBV6-3
CASSLGTDKNMQYF
>13|TRBJ1-1|TRBV12-3/TRBV12-4
CASSLVGGTEAFF
>14|TRBJ2-5|TRBV5-1
CASRLSRGTETQYF
>15|TRBJ2-1|TRBV18
CASSPTWGGNNEQFF
>12|TRBJ1-2|TRBV29-1
CSGVQGGQGYTF
>18|TRBJ2-1|TRBV7-3
CASSPRGTPGVSYNEQFF
>14|TRBJ2-7|TRBV13
CASSLGDRIYEQYF
>15|TRBJ2-7|TRBV5-6
CASSPKGTSIYEQYF
>15|TRBJ2-7|TRBV5-1
CASSLDAGVSYEQYF
>14|TRBJ1-6|TRBV5-1
CASSPYAEYSPLHF
>17|TRBJ1-4|TRBV7-9
CASSNNLDRGWSEKLFF
>16|TRBJ2-4|TRBV5-1
CASSPGTGGSKNIQYF
>14|TRBJ1-6|TRBV20-1
CSARRQGFNSPLHF
>14|TRBJ1-5|TRBV19
CASSILGVDQPQHF
>15|TRBJ2-7|TRBV11-2
CASSLDGGKGYEQYF
>15|TRBJ2-3|TRBV20-1
CSAEVADRVADTQYF
>16|TRBJ2-1|TRBV7-2
CASSLERGRAYNEQFF
>12|TRBJ2-7|TRBV5-4
CASSPTSGEQYF
>16|TRBJ2-1|TRBV5-1
CASSLADRVFSNEQFF
>16|TRBJ2-6|TRBV5-1
CASSVTTGTGANVLTF
>15|TRBJ2-3|TRBV7-9
CASSLWAGGIDTQYF
>14|TRBJ2-7|TRBV27
CASSPRRGGGEQYF
>15|TRBJ2-6|TRBV5-1
CASSDDYSGANVLTF
>15|TRBJ1-1|TRBV18
CASSPRQAMNTEAFF
>16|TRBJ2-2|TRBV2
CASREPGQGWTGELFF
>16|TRBJ1-4|TRBV5-1
CASSTGIQGAGEKLFF
>14|TRBJ2-5|TRBV2
CASSVDRGGGTQYF
>14|TRBJ1-4|TRBV5-5
CASSFFRRNEKLFF
>16|TRBJ1-1|TRBV20-1
CSARKGRLEMNTEAFF
>15|TRBJ2-7|TRBV4-2
CASSQVGGDSYEQYF
>13|TRBJ1-5|TRBV20-1
CSAGEGRNQPQHF
>13|TRBJ1-1|TRBV5-1
CASSGGGVTEAFF
>14|TRBJ2-7|TRBV7-2
CASSHRAGYYEQYF
>14|TRBJ1-4|TRBV7-2
CASSQGGGWGKLFF